The present T cell receptor beta chain was sequenced within a study of blood T cell repertoires in COVID-19. For the study at large: The origin of the acute and convalescent COVID-19 samples was the United States, Italy and Spain.

The germline gives CDR1 SGDLS, CDR2 YYNGEE. Trimming removed 0 bases at V and 1 base at J, with 8 bases between. The CDR3 length is 14 residues. The repertoire was sequenced with immunoSEQ multiplex PCR; TCRdb's copy has only in-frame clones and lacks some. Of over 110,000 clones in the sample, around 80% are singletons; the top ten hold around 3.3%. As for this clone: Other DNA sequences in the sample encode the same CDR3.

Sequencing input: peripheral blood. This sequence originates from a man aged 55 to 70 with acute or convalescent COVID-19. The chain couples TRBV9 to TRBJ2-7; no firm D call. The CDR3 DNA follows: TGTGCCAGCAGCGTAGATCCAGTATCCTACGAGCAGTACTTC. Amino acid sequence: CASSVDPVSYEQYF.